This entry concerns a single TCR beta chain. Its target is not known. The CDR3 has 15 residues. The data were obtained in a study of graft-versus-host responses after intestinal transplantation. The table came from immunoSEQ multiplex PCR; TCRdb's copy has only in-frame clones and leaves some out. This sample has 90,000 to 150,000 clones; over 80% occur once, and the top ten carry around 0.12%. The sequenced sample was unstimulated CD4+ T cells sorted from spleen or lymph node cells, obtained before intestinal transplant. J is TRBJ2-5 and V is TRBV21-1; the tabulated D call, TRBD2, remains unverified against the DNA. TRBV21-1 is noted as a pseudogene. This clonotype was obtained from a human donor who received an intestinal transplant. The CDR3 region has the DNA TGTGCCAGCAGGGGCAGAGGGCAGGGAGGCGAGACCCAGTACTTC. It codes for CASRGRGQGGETQYF.